These T cell receptor beta chains were read from a single sample in a study of blood T cell repertoires in COVID-19. Assay used: immunoSEQ multiplex PCR; TCRdb lists only in-frame clones, some missing. The sample contains 450,000 or so clones, about 92% of which appear only once. The specimen sequenced was PBMCs or T cells enriched from blood (not recorded which). All receptors derive from a man younger than 30 who had recovered from COVID-19. Both conserved end residues are part of each CDR3. The D gene is left open where the match is weak. Size tells how often a clone was seen (once, few, many) or the class of an expanded clone, and some rows leave it out.

V	J	D	size	DNA	CDR3
TRBV27	TRBJ1-6	.	once	TGTGCCAGCACCGCGGGGTGGGGAGGGCAGTCCTATAATTCACCCCTCCACTTT	CASTAGWGGQSYNSPLHF
TRBV5-5	TRBJ2-3	TRBD2	.	TGTGCCAGCAGCGCGGGGAGGGTCACAGATACGCAGTATTTT	CASSAGRVTDTQYF
TRBV5-1	TRBJ1-5	.	.	TGCGCCAGCAGCTTAAATTCCCTGGAGGGTAGCAATCAGCCCCAGCATTTT	CASSLNSLEGSNQPQHF
TRBV19	TRBJ1-1	TRBD1	.	TGTGCCAGTACCGGGGACAGCCGGTCTGGCACTGAAGCTTTCTTT	CASTGDSRSGTEAFF
TRBV12-3/TRBV12-4	TRBJ1-1	TRBD1	.	TGTGCCAGCAGTGACAGGGCCGACGCTTTCTTT	CASSDRADAFF
TRBV7-9	TRBJ1-1	.	.	TGTGCCAGCAGCTTAGATCTGGGGCGGAACACTGAAGCTTTCTTT	CASSLDLGRNTEAFF
TRBV7-3	TRBJ2-1	.	.	TGTGCCAGCACCTACGGCCCGGGTCGCCATGAGCAGTTCTTC	CASTYGPGRHEQFF
TRBV5-8	TRBJ2-3	TRBD2	once	TGTGCCAGCAGCTTGGCCGGGGCAGCGGGGACGGATACGCAGTATTTT	CASSLAGAAGTDTQYF
TRBV3-1/TRBV3-2	TRBJ1-1	.	once	TGTGCCAGCAGCCTCACAGGGACCATGAACACTGAAGCTTTCTTT	CASSLTGTMNTEAFF
TRBV3-1/TRBV3-2	TRBJ2-7	.	once	TGTGCCAGCAGCCAAGGCGGCGTGCAGTACTTC	CASSQGGVQYF
TRBV28	TRBJ2-5	TRBD2	.	TGTGCCAGCAGGCCTGGGACTAGCTGGGAGACCCAGTACTTC	CASRPGTSWETQYF